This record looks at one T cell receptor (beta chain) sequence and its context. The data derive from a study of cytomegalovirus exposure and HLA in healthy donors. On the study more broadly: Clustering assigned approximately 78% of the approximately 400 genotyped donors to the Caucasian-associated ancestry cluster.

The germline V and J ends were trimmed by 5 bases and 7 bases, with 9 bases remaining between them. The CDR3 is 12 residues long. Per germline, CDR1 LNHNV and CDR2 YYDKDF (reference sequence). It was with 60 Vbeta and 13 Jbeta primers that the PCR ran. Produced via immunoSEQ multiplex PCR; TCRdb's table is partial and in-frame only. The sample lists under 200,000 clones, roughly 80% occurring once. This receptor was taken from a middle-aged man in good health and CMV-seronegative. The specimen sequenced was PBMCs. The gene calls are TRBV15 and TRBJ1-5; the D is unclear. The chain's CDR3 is CATSLVGQPQHF. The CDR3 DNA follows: TGTGCCACCAGCCTGGTGGGCCAGCCCCAGCATTTT.